These 17 T cell receptor beta chains were all obtained from the same sample, sequenced in a study of cytomegalovirus exposure and HLA in healthy donors. Primers for the PCR totalled 60 Vbeta and 13 Jbeta. Sequenced by immunoSEQ multiplex PCR; TCRdb stores in-frame clones only, minus some. The sample has more than 85,000 clones, more than 60% seen once. The specimen was PBMCs. Every receptor here comes from a male donor in good health and CMV-seronegative.

The chain is built from TRBV9 and TRBJ2-3; D perhaps matches TRBD2 (5 bases). V gave up 2 bases and J gave up 2 bases, with 12 bases separating them. The CDR3 loop spans 15 amino acids. Germline-derived CDR1 and CDR2 are SGDLS and YYNGEE. The CDR3 loop reads CASSVRGLYTDTQYF. The DNA of the CDR3 is TGTGCCAGCAGCGTGAGAGGGCTGTACACAGATACGCAGTATTTT.

The rearrangement links TRBV23-1 to TRBJ2-7, with D perhaps matching TRBD2 (5 bases). TRBV23-1 is placed among ORFs of uncertain function. The V and J ends lost 0 bases and 5 bases respectively, with 20 bases between them. This CDR3 has 17 residues. The CDR3 loop is CASSQSIYRLAGDEQYF. DNA of the CDR3: TGCGCCAGCAGTCAATCGATATATAGGCTAGCAGGCGACGAGCAGTACTTC.

V usage is TRBV6-5 and J usage is TRBJ2-1; 11 bases line up with TRBD2. In germline, CDR1 is MNHEY, CDR2 SVGAGI. Losses at the gene ends were 6 bases for V and 6 bases for J; bases not matched to a gene: 7. This CDR3 is 15 amino acids long. The CDR3, as DNA: TGTGCCAGCAGCTCCGGGACTAGCGGAGGCAATGAGCAGTTCTTC. It translates to CASSSGTSGGNEQFF.

The V and J genes are TRBV9 and TRBJ2-3; 7 bases are shared with TRBD2. The length of the CDR3 is 14 residues. Trimming at V came to 2 bases and at J to 3 bases, leaving 3 bases not matched to a gene. Per germline, CDR1 SGDLS and CDR2 YYNGEE. CDR3 sequence (DNA): TGTGCCAGCAGCGTTTGGGGGGGTACAGATACGCAGTATTTT. It translates to CASSVWGGTDTQYF.

This chain links TRBV29-1 with TRBJ2-7; 16 bases are shared with TRBD2. The CDR3 totals 16 residues. V gave up 6 bases and J gave up 8 bases; unmatched junction bases: 13. Germline lookup yields CDR1 SQVTM and CDR2 ANQGSEA. The CDR3 DNA is TGCAGCGTGGCCTCCAGTGGGACTAGCGGGAGGGCCCAGCAGTACTTC. Translating gives CSVASSGTSGRAQQYF.

V and J are TRBV7-9 and TRBJ2-6; TRBD1 matches at 7 bases. Germline V gene sequence: CDR1 SEHNR, CDR2 FQNEAQ (reference sequence). V lost 5 bases, J lost 4 bases, and 5 bases stayed unmatched. The CDR3 covers 15 residues. The CDR3 spells CASSRQGGGANVLTF. The CDR3 DNA reads TGTGCCAGCAGCCGACAGGGTGGCGGGGCCAACGTCCTGACTTTC. Full variable domain (missing parts from reference TRBV7-9 and TRBJ2-6): DTGVSQNPRHKITKRGQNVTFRCDPISEHNRLYWYRQTLGQGPEFLTYFQNEAQLEKSRLLSDRFSAERPKGSFSTLEIQRTEQGDSAMYLCASSRQGGGANVLTFGAGSRLTVL.

V usage is TRBV9 and J usage is TRBJ2-2; the D gene is possibly TRBD2 (5 bases). The CDR3 is made up of 16 amino acids. Germline V gene lookup returns CDR1 SGDLS and CDR2 YYNGEE. With 5 bases removed from V and 2 bases from J, the gap between germline ends came to 16 bases. The CDR3 region is CASSGPELENTGELFF. The CDR3 DNA is TGTGCCAGCAGTGGTCCGGAACTAGAAAACACCGGGGAGCTGTTTTTT.

The chain carries TRBV4-1 and TRBJ2-1, with 8 bases identical to TRBD1. CDR3 size: 15 residues. Germline trimming cut 3 bases from V and 4 bases from J; bases unmatched to any gene: 5. The germline gives CDR1 MGHRA, CDR2 YSYEKL. CDR3 protein: CASSQATGDYNEQFF. CDR3 DNA: TGCGCCAGCAGCCAGGCGACAGGGGATTACAATGAGCAGTTCTTC.

V usage is TRBV30 and J usage is TRBJ2-5, with a possible D match to TRBD2 (6 bases). CDR1 is GTSNPN and CDR2 is SVGIG in the germline V gene (reference sequence). The CDR3 runs 13 residues. V dropped 3 bases and J dropped 5 bases, with 13 bases sitting between them. CDR3 bases: TGTGCCTGGAGGGCGGAGGGCCGGGAGACCCAGTACTTC. Amino acids: CAWRAEGRETQYF.

The chain recombines TRBV11-3 with TRBJ2-1; the match to TRBD2 covers 11 bases. Per germline, CDR1 SGHNT and CDR2 YENEEA. V trimming: 5 bases; J trimming: 5 bases; junction bases outside the gene matches: 5. The CDR3 runs 15 residues. CDR3 sequence reads: CASSGTGLADNEQFF. The CDR3 coding sequence is TGTGCCAGCAGCGGAACGGGACTAGCGGACAATGAGCAGTTCTTC.

This chain links TRBV7-3 with TRBJ2-1; 7 bases are shared with TRBD2. CDR1 and CDR2 from the germline V gene are SGHTA and FQGTGA. V trimming: 2 bases; J trimming: 0 bases; junction bases outside the gene matches: 1. The CDR3 has 15 amino acids. The CDR3 is CASSLPGGSYNEQFF. In nucleotides, the CDR3 is TGTGCCAGCAGCTTACCGGGGGGCTCCTACAATGAGCAGTTCTTC.

This clone appeared a single time. The V call is TRBV5-1, the J call TRBJ2-3, with 8 bases matching TRBD1. The CDR3 spans 16 residues. CDR1 is SGHRS, CDR2 YFSETQ, per germline. The V segment lost 4 bases and the J segment 0 bases; nucleotides outside the gene matches: 7. CDR3 sequence: CASSRGQVGSTDTQYF. The CDR3, as DNA: TGCGCCAGCAGCCGGGGACAGGTTGGGAGCACAGATACGCAGTATTTT.

The chain couples TRBV5-8 to TRBJ2-7; 8 bases agree with TRBD1. Germline V lookup: CDR1 SGHTS, CDR2 YDEGEE. V dropped 4 bases and J dropped 4; count of bases not matched to a gene: 7. There are 14 residues in the CDR3. For the CDR3, the DNA is TGTGCCAGCAGCGGACAGGGTGACCATTACGAGCAGTACTTC. It translates to CASSGQGDHYEQYF.

The chain couples TRBV30 to TRBJ2-7; tentatively, D is TRBD1 (5 bases). V shed 0 bases and J shed 6 bases, with 12 bases lying between them. CDR3 length equals 13 residues. Germline loops: CDR1 GTSNPN, CDR2 SVGIG (reference sequence). CDR3 region: CAWSVGALGEQYF. The DNA for the CDR3 is TGTGCCTGGAGTGTTGGGGCCCTGGGCGAGCAGTACTTC.

This sequence joins TRBV19 and TRBJ2-7; TRBD2 matches at 9 bases. Per germline, CDR1 LNHDA and CDR2 SQIVND (reference sequence). With 5 bases clipped from V and 2 bases from J, the junction kept 7 bases outside the gene matches. This CDR3 contains 15 residues. In DNA, the CDR3 is TGTGCCAGTAGTTGGGGTCTAGCGGGAACCTACGAGCAGTACTTC. Its translation is CASSWGLAGTYEQYF.

The V and J genes are TRBV4-1 and TRBJ2-5; maybe TRBD1 (5 bases). CDR3 length: 15 amino acids. CDR1 MGHRA and CDR2 YSYEKL come from the germline V gene. V was trimmed by 0 bases and J by 7 bases, leaving 15 bases between them. CDR3 in amino acids: CASSQEGQGLGTQYF. The CDR3, as DNA: TGCGCCAGCAGCCAAGAGGGGCAGGGCCTTGGGACCCAGTACTTC.

This clone came up once. V usage is TRBV29-1 and J usage is TRBJ2-5; no reliable D call. The ends were cut back, 6 bases at V and 1 base at J, with 12 bases in the middle. The CDR3 contains 13 residues. Germline V gene lookup returns CDR1 SQVTM and CDR2 ANQGSEA. CDR3 sequence (DNA): TGCAGCGTCGTGAGACAACTCCAAGAGACCCAGTACTTC. This codes for CSVVRQLQETQYF. Using reference TRBV29-1 and TRBJ2-5 for the parts outside the CDR3, the full variable domain is SAVISQKPSRDICQRGTSLTIQCQVDSQVTMMFWYRQQPGQSLTLIATANQGSEATYESGFVIDKFPISRPNLTFSTLTVSNMSPEDSSIYLCSVVRQLQETQYFGPGTRLLVL.